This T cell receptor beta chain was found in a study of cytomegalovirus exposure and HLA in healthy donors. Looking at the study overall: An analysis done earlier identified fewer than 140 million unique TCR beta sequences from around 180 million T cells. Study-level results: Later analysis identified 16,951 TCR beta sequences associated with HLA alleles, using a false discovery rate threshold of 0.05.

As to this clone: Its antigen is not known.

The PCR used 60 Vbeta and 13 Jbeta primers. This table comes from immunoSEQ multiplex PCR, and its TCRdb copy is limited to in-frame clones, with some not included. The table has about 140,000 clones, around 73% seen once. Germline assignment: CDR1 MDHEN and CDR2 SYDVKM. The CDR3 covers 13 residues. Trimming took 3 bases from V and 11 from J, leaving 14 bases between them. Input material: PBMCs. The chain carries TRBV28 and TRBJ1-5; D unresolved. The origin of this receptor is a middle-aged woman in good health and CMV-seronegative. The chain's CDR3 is CASSFKGSGSQHF. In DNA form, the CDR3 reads TGTGCCAGCAGTTTTAAGGGTTCGGGGTCCCAGCATTTT. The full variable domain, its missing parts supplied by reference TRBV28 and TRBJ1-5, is DVKVTQSSRYLVKRTGEKVFLECVQDMDHENMFWYRQDPGLGLRLIYFSYDVKMKEKGDIPEGYSVSREKKERFSLILESASTNQTSMYLCASSFKGSGSQHFGDGTRLSIL.